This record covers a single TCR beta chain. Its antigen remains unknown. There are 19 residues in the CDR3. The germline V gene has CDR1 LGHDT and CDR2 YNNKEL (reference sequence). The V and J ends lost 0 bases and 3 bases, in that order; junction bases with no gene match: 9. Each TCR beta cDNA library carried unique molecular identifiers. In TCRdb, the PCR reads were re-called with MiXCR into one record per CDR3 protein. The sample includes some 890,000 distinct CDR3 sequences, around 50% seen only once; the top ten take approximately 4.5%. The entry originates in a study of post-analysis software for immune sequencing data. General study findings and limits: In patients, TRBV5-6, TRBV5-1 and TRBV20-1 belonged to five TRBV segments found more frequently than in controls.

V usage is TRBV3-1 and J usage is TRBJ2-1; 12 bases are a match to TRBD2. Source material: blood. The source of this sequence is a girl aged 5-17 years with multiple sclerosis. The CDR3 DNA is TGTGCCAGCAGCCAAGATCTTCTGACTAGCGGGAGTGGCTACAATGAGCAGTTCTTC. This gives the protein CASSQDLLTSGSGYNEQFF.